The 13 T cell receptor beta chains below all came from one sample that was sequenced in a study of T cells in Graves' hyperthyroidism and ophthalmopathy. TCR beta CDR3 sequences were amplified from RNA transcripts. The HTBI set primed first-round TCR CDR3 RT-PCR. TCRdb fed the multiplex PCR reads into MiXCR, producing one record per CDR3 protein. Found here are about 770,000 distinct CDR3 sequences, around a sixth of them singletons; the top ten hold about a sixth. Sequencing used blood. The receptors originated from a woman aged 45-65 years with Graves' hyperthyroidism that later progressed to Graves' ophthalmopathy.

The rearrangement joins TRBV10-3 to TRBJ2-7; D uncertain. CDR3 length: 12 residues. Trimming pared 5 bases from V and 1 base from J, leaving 6 bases between. CDR1 is ENHRY and CDR2 is SYGVKD in the germline V gene. The CDR3 DNA reads as TGTGCCATCAGTCGGGTGTCCTACGAGCAGTACTTC. It specifies CAISRVSYEQYF.

This clonotype was found many times. The gene calls are TRBV20-1 and TRBJ2-7; possibly TRBD2 for D (5 bases). This CDR3 region has 14 residues. Trimming shortened V by 6 bases and J by 1 base, and 16 bases separated the two germline ends. Per the germline V gene, CDR1 is DFQATT and CDR2 is SNEGSKA (reference sequence). The CDR3 DNA follows: TGCAGTGCAACGGATATCCGGGGTTCCTACGAGCAGTACTTC. Encoded protein: CSATDIRGSYEQYF.

This clonotype has just a few counts. This sequence joins TRBV7-6 and TRBJ2-7; D unclear. Germline V CDR1 and CDR2: SGHVS, FNYEAQ. Trimming removed 0 bases at V and 9 bases at J, with 15 bases between. The CDR3 has 14 amino acids. The CDR3 DNA sequence: TGTGCCAGCAGCTTAGCGGGCCACCCGGACGGGCAGTACTTC. This gives the protein CASSLAGHPDGQYF.

This clonotype was recorded many times. J is TRBJ1-5 and V is TRBV12-3 or TRBV12-4; D is perhaps TRBD1 (6 bases). Trimming cost V 7 bases and J 3 bases, with 13 bases left between them. This CDR3 is 14 amino acids long. In nucleotides, the CDR3 is TGTGCCAGCACACCGGGGACACTCAATCAGCCCCAGCATTTT. Translation: CASTPGTLNQPQHF.

This chain uses TRBV7-2 with TRBJ2-7; weak D call: TRBD2 (5 bases). Germline loops: CDR1 SGHTA, CDR2 FQGNSA. Trimming removed 4 bases from V and 9 bases from J, with 13 bases in between. This CDR3 is 12 amino acids long. CDR3 coding DNA: TGTGCCAGCAGCTCGGGTCTGAGCGGGCAGTACTTC. Protein: CASSSGLSGQYF.

This clonotype was seen at least ten times. V usage is TRBV20-1 and J usage is TRBJ2-1, with 13 bases identical to TRBD2. V shed 3 bases and J 5 bases; nucleotides not matched to a gene: 1. This CDR3 is 14 amino acids long. Germline lookup yields CDR1 DFQATT and CDR2 SNEGSKA (reference sequence). The CDR3: CSARGLAGNNEQFF. In nucleotides, the CDR3 is TGCAGTGCTAGGGGACTAGCGGGGAACAATGAGCAGTTCTTC.

This clonotype has a count of ten or more. The gene calls are TRBV5-1 and TRBJ1-2; D possibly corresponds to TRBD1 (5 bases). The germline gives CDR1 SGHRS, CDR2 YFSETQ. This CDR3 contains 13 residues. Trimming took 6 bases from V and 3 from J, leaving 12 bases between them. CDR3 in DNA: TGCGCCAGCACTCGAGGGGAGGACTATGGCTACACCTTC. Translation gives CASTRGEDYGYTF. Combining the CDR3 with reference TRBV5-1 and TRBJ1-2 gives the whole variable domain KAGVTQTPRYLIKTRGQQVTLSCSPISGHRSVSWYQQTPGQGLQFLFEYFSETQRNKGNFPGRFSGRQFSNSRSEMNVSTLELGDSALYLCASTRGEDYGYTFGSGTRLTVV.

This clonotype turned up a few times. V is TRBV27 and J is TRBJ2-7; 9 bases align to TRBD1. CDR1 MNHEY and CDR2 SMNVEV come from the germline V gene (reference sequence). The junction had 6 bases not matched to a gene; V was cut back by 6 bases and J by 6 bases. The CDR3 sequence is 13 residues long. The CDR3 loop is CASSPGQGIEQYF. The CDR3 DNA sequence: TGTGCCAGCAGCCCGGGACAGGGAATCGAGCAGTACTTC.

This clonotype was seen ten or more times. The chain combines TRBV27 with TRBJ2-1; 9 positions match TRBD2. CDR3 length: 15 residues. The V gene's germline CDR1 is MNHEY and CDR2 SMNVEV (reference sequence). The trim removed 2 bases at V and 9 bases at J, leaving 8 bases unmatched. In DNA form, the CDR3 reads TGTGCCAGCAGTTTAGGCCCCCCACTAGCGGGTGAGCAGTTCTTC. It encodes CASSLGPPLAGEQFF.

This clonotype was counted only a few times. DNA of the CDR3: TGCAGTGCTAGGTCGGGACAGTACACAGATACGCAGTATTTT. Protein: CSARSGQYTDTQYF. The chain combines TRBV20-1 with TRBJ2-3; 7 nucleotides agree with TRBD1. Germline V gene data show CDR1 as DFQATT and CDR2 as SNEGSKA (reference sequence). The CDR3 runs 14 residues. V trimming: 3 bases; J trimming: 2 bases; junction bases outside the gene matches: 5.

Only a few counts were recorded for this clonotype. It may be a read error: a sequence one base away is much more abundant. The gene calls are TRBV11-2 and TRBJ1-1, with D possibly matching TRBD1 (5 bases). Germline CDR1 reads SGHAT; CDR2 reads FQNNGV. Trimming took 6 bases from V and 7 from J, leaving 18 bases between them. This CDR3 comprises 14 residues. CDR3 loop: CASSLAQEGIEAFF. CDR3 coding DNA: TGTGCCAGCAGTCTGGCACAGGAGGGCATTGAAGCTTTCTTT.

The rearrangement uses TRBV4-1 and TRBJ1-4, with D perhaps TRBD1 (6 bases). Trimming pared 1 base from V and 7 bases from J, leaving 13 bases between. Germline V gene sequence: CDR1 MGHRA, CDR2 YSYEKL. The CDR3 runs to 15 residues. The CDR3 region is CASSQVTTGGEKLFF. The CDR3 DNA sequence: TGCGCCAGCAGCCAAGTTACGACAGGTGGTGAAAAACTGTTTTTT.

This clonotype occurred many times. The chain employs TRBV7-9 and TRBJ2-1; D possibly corresponds to TRBD2 (7 bases). Trimming left V 4 bases short and J 8 bases short, with 18 bases between. The CDR3 covers 15 residues. Germline loops: CDR1 SEHNR, CDR2 FQNEAQ (reference sequence). The CDR3 DNA reads TGTGCCAGCAGCTCCTCCCGGGGGGCGCCCGATGAGCAGTTCTTC. It codes for CASSSSRGAPDEQFF.